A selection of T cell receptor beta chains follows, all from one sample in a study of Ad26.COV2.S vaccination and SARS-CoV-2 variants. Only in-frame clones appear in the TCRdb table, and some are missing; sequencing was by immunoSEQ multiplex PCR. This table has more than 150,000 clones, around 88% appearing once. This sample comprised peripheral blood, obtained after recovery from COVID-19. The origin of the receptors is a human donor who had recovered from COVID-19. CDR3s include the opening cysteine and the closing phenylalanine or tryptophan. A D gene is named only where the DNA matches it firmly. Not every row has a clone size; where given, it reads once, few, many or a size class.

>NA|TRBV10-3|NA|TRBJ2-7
CAISELYEDGNYEQYF
TGTGCCATCAGTGAGTTGTATGAGGACGGTAACTACGAGCAGTACTTC
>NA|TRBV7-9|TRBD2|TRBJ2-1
CASSLSGGNEQFF
TGTGCCAGCAGCTTATCGGGGGGGAATGAGCAGTTCTTC
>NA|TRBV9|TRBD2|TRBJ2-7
CASSAMGLAGVYEQYF
TGTGCCAGCAGCGCAATGGGACTAGCGGGAGTCTACGAGCAGTACTTC
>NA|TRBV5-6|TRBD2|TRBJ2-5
CASSPPAGRGRETQYF
TGTGCCAGCAGCCCCCCCGCCGGGAGGGGGAGGGAGACCCAGTACTTC
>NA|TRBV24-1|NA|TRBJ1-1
CATSEGRSRAFF
TGTGCCACCAGTGAGGGCAGGAGTCGCGCTTTCTTT
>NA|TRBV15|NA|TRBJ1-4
CATSRDQGVATNEKLFF
TGTGCCACCAGCAGAGATCAGGGCGTTGCAACTAATGAAAAACTGTTTTTT
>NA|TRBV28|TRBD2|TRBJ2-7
CASSPNHIAGFYEQYF
TGTGCCAGCAGTCCGAACCACATAGCGGGTTTCTACGAGCAGTACTTC
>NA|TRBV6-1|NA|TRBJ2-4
CASSDLRITAKNIQYF
TGTGCCAGCAGTGACTTAAGGATTACAGCCAAAAACATTCAGTACTTC
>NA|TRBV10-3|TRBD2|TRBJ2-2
CASGTRGAGELFF
TGTGCTAGCGGGACCAGGGGCGCCGGGGAGCTGTTTTTT
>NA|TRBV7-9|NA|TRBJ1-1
CASSLATANTEAFF
TGTGCCAGCAGCTTAGCTACGGCGAACACTGAAGCTTTCTTT
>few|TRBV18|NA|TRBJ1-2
CASSPPNRDNHYGYTF
TGTGCCAGCTCACCACCGAACAGGGATAACCACTATGGCTACACCTTC
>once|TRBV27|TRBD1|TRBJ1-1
CASSMRTGLNTEAFF
TGTGCCAGCAGTATGAGGACAGGCCTGAACACTGAAGCTTTCTTT
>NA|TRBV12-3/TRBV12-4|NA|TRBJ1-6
CASSFEENSPLHF
TGTGCCAGCAGTTTCGAAGAGAATTCACCCCTCCACTTT
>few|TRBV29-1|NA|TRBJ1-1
CSVEGRGTTEAFF
TGCAGCGTTGAAGGGAGGGGTACCACTGAAGCTTTCTTT
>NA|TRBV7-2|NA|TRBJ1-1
CASSRQDTGVFF
TGTGCCAGCAGCCGCCAGGACACCGGAGTTTTCTTT
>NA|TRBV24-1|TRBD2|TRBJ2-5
CATEGLAGSETQYF
TGTGCCACCGAGGGACTAGCGGGATCAGAGACCCAGTACTTC
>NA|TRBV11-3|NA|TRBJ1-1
CASSLVAESHTEAFF
TGTGCCAGCAGCTTAGTGGCCGAAAGTCACACTGAAGCTTTCTTT
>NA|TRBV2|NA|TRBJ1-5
CASSAGIRNQPQHF
TGTGCCAGCAGTGCGGGCATTCGCAATCAGCCCCAGCATTTT
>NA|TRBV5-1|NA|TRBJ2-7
CASSLEGGGEQYF
TGCGCCAGCAGCTTGGAGGGAGGGGGTGAGCAGTACTTC
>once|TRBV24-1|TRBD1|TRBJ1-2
CATSTTPGQGADYGYTF
TGTGCCACCTCGACTACCCCGGGACAGGGGGCGGACTATGGCTACACCTTC
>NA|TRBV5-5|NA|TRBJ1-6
CASSFFTASSYNSPLHF
TGTGCCAGCAGCTTTTTTACGGCGAGCTCCTATAATTCACCCCTCCACTTT
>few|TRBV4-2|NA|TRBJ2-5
CASSQTGTHGGTQYF
TGTGCCAGCAGCCAAACCGGGACTCACGGAGGGACCCAGTACTTC
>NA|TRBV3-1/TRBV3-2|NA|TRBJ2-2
CASSQVGANTGELFF
TGTGCCAGCAGCCAAGTAGGGGCCAACACCGGGGAGCTGTTTTTT
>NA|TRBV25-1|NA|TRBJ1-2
CASSQDSRGYGYTF
TGTGCCAGCAGTCAGGACAGCAGGGGTTATGGCTACACCTTC
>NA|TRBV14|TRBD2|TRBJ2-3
CASSPGLAGVMVRTDTQYF
TGTGCCAGCAGCCCGGGACTAGCGGGGGTAATGGTCCGCACAGATACGCAGTATTTT
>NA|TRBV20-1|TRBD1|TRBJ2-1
CSASGDRGHLSNEQFF
TGCAGTGCTAGTGGGGACAGGGGCCACCTGTCTAATGAGCAGTTCTTC
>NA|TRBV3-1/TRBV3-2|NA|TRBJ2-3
CASSPPSADTQYF
TGTGCCAGCAGCCCCCCGTCCGCAGATACGCAGTATTTT
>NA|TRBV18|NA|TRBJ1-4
CASSPGAGGEKLFF
TGTGCCAGCTCCCCCGGGGCCGGGGGAGAAAAACTGTTTTTT
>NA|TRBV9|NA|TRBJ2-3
CASSARGGGDTQYF
TGTGCCAGCAGCGCTAGAGGAGGGGGAGATACGCAGTATTTT
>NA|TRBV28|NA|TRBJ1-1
CASSSLPLGNTEAFF
TGTGCCAGCAGTTCCCTCCCCTTAGGGAACACTGAAGCTTTCTTT
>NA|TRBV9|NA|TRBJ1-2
CASSVGDRNGYTF
TGTGCCAGCAGCGTAGGCGACAGAAATGGCTACACCTTC
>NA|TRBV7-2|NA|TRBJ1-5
CASSPSFGQPQHF
TGTGCCAGCAGCCCCAGCTTTGGACAGCCCCAGCATTTT
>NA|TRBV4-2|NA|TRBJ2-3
CASSGAIELTDTQYF
TGTGCCAGCAGCGGAGCGATTGAGCTGACAGATACGCAGTATTTT
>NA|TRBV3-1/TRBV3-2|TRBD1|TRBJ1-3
CASRTRGSRDTIYF
TGTGCCAGCAGAACCAGGGGGAGTAGAGACACCATATATTTT
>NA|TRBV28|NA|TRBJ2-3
CASSMGATDTQYF
TGTGCCAGCAGTATGGGGGCAACAGATACGCAGTATTTT
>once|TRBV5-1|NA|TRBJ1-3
CASSYRTAGSGNTIYF
TGCGCCAGCAGCTACCGGACAGCCGGCTCTGGAAACACCATATATTTT
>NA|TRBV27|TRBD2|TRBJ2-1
CASSLGLAGSYNEQFF
TGTGCCAGCAGTTTAGGCCTAGCGGGATCCTACAATGAGCAGTTCTTC
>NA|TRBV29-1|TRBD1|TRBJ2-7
CSAAQGRDEQYF
TGCAGCGCCGCACAGGGGCGAGACGAGCAGTACTTC
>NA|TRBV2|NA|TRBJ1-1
CASTTLTGSAEAFF
TGTGCCAGCACCACCTTAACAGGGTCCGCTGAAGCTTTCTTT
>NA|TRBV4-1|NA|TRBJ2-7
CASSRSPLAEQPPPHYEQYF
TGCGCCAGCAGCCGTTCACCTTTAGCGGAGCAACCCCCCCCACATTACGAGCAGTACTTC
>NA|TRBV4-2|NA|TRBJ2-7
CASSQDEPASAYEQYF
TGTGCCAGCAGCCAAGATGAGCCCGCTAGCGCCTACGAGCAGTACTTC
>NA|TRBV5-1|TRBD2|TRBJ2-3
CASTVTSGSPDTQYF
TGCGCCAGCACCGTGACTAGCGGGAGCCCAGATACGCAGTATTTT
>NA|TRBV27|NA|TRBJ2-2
CASSLWAAGNTGELFF
TGTGCCAGCAGTTTATGGGCGGCAGGGAACACCGGGGAGCTGTTTTTT
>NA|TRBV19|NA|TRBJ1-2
CASSSGTSANYGYTF
TGTGCCAGTAGTAGCGGGACATCGGCTAACTATGGCTACACCTTC
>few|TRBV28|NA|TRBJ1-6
CASSRIDGTLHF
TGTGCCAGCAGCAGGATTGACGGTACCCTCCACTTT
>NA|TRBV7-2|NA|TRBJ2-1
CASSPEWGYQGGEQFF
TGTGCCAGCAGCCCGGAGTGGGGTTACCAGGGGGGTGAGCAGTTCTTC
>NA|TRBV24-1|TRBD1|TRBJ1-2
CATSDVRGGVNYGYTF
TGTGCCACCAGTGATGTCAGGGGGGGGGTGAACTATGGCTACACCTTC
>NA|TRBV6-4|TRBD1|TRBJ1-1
CASSDGQGSNEAFF
TGTGCCAGCAGTGATGGACAGGGTAGTAATGAAGCTTTCTTT
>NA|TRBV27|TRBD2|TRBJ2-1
CASSPGTSYNEQFF
TGTGCCAGCAGTCCCGGGACTAGCTACAATGAGCAGTTCTTC
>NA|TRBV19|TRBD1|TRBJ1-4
CASSINPTGVTNEKLFF
TGTGCCAGTAGTATCAACCCCACAGGGGTGACTAATGAAAAACTGTTTTTT
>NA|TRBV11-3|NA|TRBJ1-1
CASSLGGKNTEAFF
TGTGCCAGCAGCTTAGGAGGGAAGAACACTGAAGCTTTCTTT
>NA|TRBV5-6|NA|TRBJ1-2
CASSLQGVDGYTF
TGTGCCAGCAGCTTGCAGGGAGTGGATGGCTACACCTTC
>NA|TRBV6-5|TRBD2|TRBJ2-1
CASSLLAGENDEQFF
TGTGCCAGCAGTCTACTAGCGGGAGAAAATGATGAGCAGTTCTTC
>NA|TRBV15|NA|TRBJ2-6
CATSRDVASANVLTF
TGTGCCACCAGCAGAGATGTCGCTTCGGCCAACGTCCTGACTTTC
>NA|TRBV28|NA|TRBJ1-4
CASSLMGGNEKLFF
TGTGCCAGCAGTTTGATGGGGGGGAATGAAAAACTGTTTTTT
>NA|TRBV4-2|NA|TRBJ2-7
CASSREQESYEQYF
TGTGCCAGCAGCCGGGAGCAGGAGAGCTACGAGCAGTACTTC